This T cell receptor beta chain comes out of a study of T cells in Graves' hyperthyroidism and ophthalmopathy. Researchers took RNA transcripts and amplified the TCR beta CDR3 regions from them. In the first-round RT-PCR of the TCR CDR3, the HTBI primer set was used. A single record per CDR3 protein comes from TCRdb applying MiXCR to the multiplex PCR reads. Of about 680,000 distinct CDR3 sequences in the sample, under 45% were seen once. This clonotype was seen many times. The CDR3 runs 16 residues. From germline, CDR1 is ENHRY and CDR2 SYGVKD. V gave up 5 bases and J gave up 3 bases; unmatched junction bases: 12. Over 18 months, lack of ophthalmopathy progression marked Graves' hyperthyroidism as stable.

V gene TRBV10-3 combines with J gene TRBJ2-7, with 8 bases fitting TRBD1. The source of this sequence is a woman in her thirties or forties with Graves' hyperthyroidism. Source material: blood. The CDR3 reads CAISTSRTGIHYEQYF. DNA for the CDR3: TGTGCCATCAGTACTTCCCGGACAGGGATTCACTACGAGCAGTACTTC.